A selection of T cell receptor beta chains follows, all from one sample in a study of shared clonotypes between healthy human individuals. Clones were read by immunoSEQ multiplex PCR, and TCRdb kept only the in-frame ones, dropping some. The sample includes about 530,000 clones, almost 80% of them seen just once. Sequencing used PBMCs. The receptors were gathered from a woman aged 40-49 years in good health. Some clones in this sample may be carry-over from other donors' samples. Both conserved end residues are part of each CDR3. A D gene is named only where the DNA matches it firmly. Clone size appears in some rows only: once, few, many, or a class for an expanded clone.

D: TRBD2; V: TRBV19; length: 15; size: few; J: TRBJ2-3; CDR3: CASSIAGGVPDTQYF; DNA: TGTGCCAGTAGTATAGCGGGAGGTGTTCCAGATACGCAGTATTTT
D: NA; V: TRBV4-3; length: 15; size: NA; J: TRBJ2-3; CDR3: CASSPSPSETDTQYF; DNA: TGCGCCAGCAGCCCCTCTCCCTCGGAGACAGATACGCAGTATTTT
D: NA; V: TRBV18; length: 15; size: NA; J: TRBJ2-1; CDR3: CASSPFQGPYNEQFF; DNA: TGTGCCAGCTCACCTTTCCAGGGACCTTACAATGAGCAGTTCTTC
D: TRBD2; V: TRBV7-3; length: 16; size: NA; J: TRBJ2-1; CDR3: CASSPLPGGPYNEQFF; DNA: TGTGCCAGCAGCCCCCTCCCGGGAGGCCCTTACAATGAGCAGTTCTTC
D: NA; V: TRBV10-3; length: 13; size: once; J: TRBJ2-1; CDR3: CATSLGTNNEQFF; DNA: TGTGCCACCTCCCTAGGGACCAACAATGAGCAGTTCTTC
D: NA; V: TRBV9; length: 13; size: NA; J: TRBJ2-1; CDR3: CASSAPLGNEQFF; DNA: TGTGCCAGCAGCGCCCCGTTGGGCAATGAGCAGTTCTTC
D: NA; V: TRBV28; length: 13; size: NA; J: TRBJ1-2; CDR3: CASSRTGFYGYTF; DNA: TGTGCCAGCAGCCGAACAGGGTTTTATGGCTACACCTTC
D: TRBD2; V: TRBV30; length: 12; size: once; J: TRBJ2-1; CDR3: CACLAGVHEQFF; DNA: TGTGCCTGCCTAGCGGGAGTCCATGAGCAGTTCTTC
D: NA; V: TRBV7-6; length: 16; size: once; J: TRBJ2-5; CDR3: CASSLVGLRPQETQYF; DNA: TGTGCCAGCAGCTTAGTGGGACTTCGCCCCCAAGAGACCCAGTACTTC
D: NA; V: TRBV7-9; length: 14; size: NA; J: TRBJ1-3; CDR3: CASSQPVVGNTIYF; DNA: TGTGCCAGCAGCCAACCCGTGGTCGGAAACACCATATATTTT
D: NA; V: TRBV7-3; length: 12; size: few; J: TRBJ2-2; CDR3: CASSPLVGELFF; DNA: TGTGCCAGCAGCCCCCTGGTCGGGGAGCTGTTTTTT
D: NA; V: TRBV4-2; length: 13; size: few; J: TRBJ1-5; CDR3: CASSPPGGQPQHF; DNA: TGTGCCAGCAGTCCCCCCGGAGGTCAGCCCCAGCATTTT
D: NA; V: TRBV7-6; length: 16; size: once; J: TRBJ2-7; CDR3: CASSSTVGDLPYEQYF; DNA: TGTGCCAGCAGCTCGACCGTAGGGGACTTGCCCTACGAGCAGTACTTC
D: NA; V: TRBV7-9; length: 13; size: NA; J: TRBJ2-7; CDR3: CASSPQGTHEQYF; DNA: TGTGCCAGCAGCCCACAGGGGACTCACGAGCAGTACTTC
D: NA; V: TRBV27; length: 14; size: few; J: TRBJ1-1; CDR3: CASTRDPGYTEAFF; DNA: TGTGCCAGCACCCGGGACCCAGGGTACACTGAAGCTTTCTTT
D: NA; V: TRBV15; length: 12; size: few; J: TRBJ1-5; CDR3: CATSRRDGPAFF; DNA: TGTGCCACCAGCAGGAGGGACGGACCCGCCTTTTTT
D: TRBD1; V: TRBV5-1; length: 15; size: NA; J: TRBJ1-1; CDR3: CASSPRTGEGTEAFF; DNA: TGCGCCAGCAGCCCTCGCACAGGGGAAGGAACTGAAGCTTTCTTT
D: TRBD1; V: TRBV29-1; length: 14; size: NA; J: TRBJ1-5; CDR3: CSVGGTGSYQPQHF; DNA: TGCAGCGTTGGGGGGACAGGGAGTTATCAGCCCCAGCATTTT
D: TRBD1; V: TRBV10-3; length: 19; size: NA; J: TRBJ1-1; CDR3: CAISESLVLVGTVNTEAFF; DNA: TGTGCCATCAGTGAGTCACTAGTATTAGTAGGGACAGTGAACACTGAAGCTTTCTTT
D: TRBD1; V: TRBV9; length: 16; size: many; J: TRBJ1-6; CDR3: CASSVGAGGLNSPLHF; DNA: TGTGCCAGCAGCGTAGGGGCAGGGGGCCTTAATTCACCCCTCCACTTT
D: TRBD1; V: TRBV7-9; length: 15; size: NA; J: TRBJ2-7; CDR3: CASSFPGQGFYEQYF; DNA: TGTGCCAGCAGCTTCCCGGGACAGGGGTTCTACGAGCAGTACTTC
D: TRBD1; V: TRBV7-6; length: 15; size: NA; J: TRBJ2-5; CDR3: CASSTRTGGAETQYF; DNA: TGTGCCAGCAGCACACGGACAGGGGGCGCGGAGACCCAGTACTTC
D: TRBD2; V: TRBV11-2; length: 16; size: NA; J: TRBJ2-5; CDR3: CASSLVPQGTRETQYF; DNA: TGTGCCAGCAGCTTAGTACCCCAAGGGACTAGGGAGACCCAGTACTTC
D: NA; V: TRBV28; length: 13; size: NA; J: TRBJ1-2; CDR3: CASRYRGNYGYTF; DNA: TGTGCCAGCAGATACCGGGGCAACTATGGCTACACCTTC
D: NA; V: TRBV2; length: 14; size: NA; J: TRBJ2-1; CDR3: CASSGGMAYNEQFF; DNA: TGTGCCAGCAGCGGAGGGATGGCCTACAATGAGCAGTTCTTC
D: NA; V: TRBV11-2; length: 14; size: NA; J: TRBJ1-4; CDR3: CASSLEPVNEKLFF; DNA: TGTGCCAGCAGCTTGGAGCCTGTAAATGAAAAACTGTTTTTT
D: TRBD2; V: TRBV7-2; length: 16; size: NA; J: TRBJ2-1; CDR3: CASSPLGGLAMYEQFF; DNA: TGTGCCAGCAGCCCTCTCGGGGGACTAGCGATGTATGAGCAGTTCTTC